The clone carrying this T cell receptor (beta chain) was counted only a few times. The data stem from a study of shared T cell receptors in the human thymus. With 7 bases removed from V and 4 bases from J, the gap between germline ends came to 17 bases. The germline V gene encodes CDR1 SQVTM and CDR2 ANQGSEA. This CDR3 contains 14 residues. Measured with immunoSEQ multiplex PCR; TCRdb has only the in-frame clones, and not every one. The data contain roughly 560,000 clones, about 84% of them singletons. In addition, the sample was reused for a study of human thymus T cells. That study reports: Resected material from corrective heart surgery provided the thymus tissue analysed. Related research described thymic repertoires that were highly overlapping among unrelated individuals.

This sequence originates from a boy under two years old with a congenital heart defect. The chain carries TRBV29-1 and TRBJ2-1; perhaps TRBD1 as D (6 bases). Sequencing was done on a sample of thymocytes. The DNA for the CDR3 is TGCAGCGCCAGGGGTAACCCCCCGTACAATGAGCAGTTCTTC. Protein sequence: CSARGNPPYNEQFF.